The clone carrying this TCR beta chain was recorded once. The antigen remains unidentified. Data came from immunoSEQ multiplex PCR; TCRdb stores just in-frame clones and leaves some out. Altogether fewer than 130,000 clones are present, around 89% being singletons, with the ten largest covering under 1.5%. The source of the sample is a study of cytomegalovirus exposure and HLA in healthy donors. Study-level background: The 120 validation repertoires, a later analysis reported, used the same platform as the approximately 630 first-cohort repertoires. Study results and limitations: Subsequent analysis found a tendency for first-cohort TCR clusters to co-occur within the 120 or so validation repertoires.

The CDR3 covers 15 residues. The V and J ends lost 1 base and 2 bases respectively, with 10 bases between them. The V gene's germline CDR1 is SGHKS and CDR2 YYEKEE (reference sequence). V usage is TRBV5-5 and J usage is TRBJ1-3, with D possibly being TRBD1 (6 bases). This clonotype was obtained from a woman aged 30 to 39 in good health and CMV-seropositive. Sequencing was carried out using PBMCs. The CDR3 loop reads CASSLHRAAGNTIYF. Written as DNA, the CDR3 is TGTGCCAGCAGCTTGCACAGGGCGGCTGGAAACACCATATATTTT.